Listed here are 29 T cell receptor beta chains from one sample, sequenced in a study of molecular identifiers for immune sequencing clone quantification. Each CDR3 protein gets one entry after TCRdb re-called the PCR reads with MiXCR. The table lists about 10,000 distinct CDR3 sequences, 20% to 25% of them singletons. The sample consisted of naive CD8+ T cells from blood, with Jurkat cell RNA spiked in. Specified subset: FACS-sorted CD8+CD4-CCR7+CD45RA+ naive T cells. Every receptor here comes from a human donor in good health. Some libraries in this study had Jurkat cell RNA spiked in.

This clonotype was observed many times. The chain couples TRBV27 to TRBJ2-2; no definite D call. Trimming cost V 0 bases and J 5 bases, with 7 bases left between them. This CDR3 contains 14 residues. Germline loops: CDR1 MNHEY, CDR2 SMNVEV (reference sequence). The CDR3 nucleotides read TGTGCCAGCAGTTTATCCATAGGGACCGGGGAGCTGTTTTTT. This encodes CASSLSIGTGELFF.

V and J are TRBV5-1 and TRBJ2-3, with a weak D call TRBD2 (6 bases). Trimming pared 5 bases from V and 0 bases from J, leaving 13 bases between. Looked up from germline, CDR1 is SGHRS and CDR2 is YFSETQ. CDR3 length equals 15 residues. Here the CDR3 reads CASRHEGTSTDTQYF. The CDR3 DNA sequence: TGCGCCAGCAGGCATGAGGGGACTAGCACAGATACGCAGTATTTT.

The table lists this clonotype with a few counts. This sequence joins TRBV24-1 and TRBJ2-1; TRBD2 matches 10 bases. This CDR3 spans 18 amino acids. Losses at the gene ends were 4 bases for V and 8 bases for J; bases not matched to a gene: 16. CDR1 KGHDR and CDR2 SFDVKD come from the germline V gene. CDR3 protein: CATSEGSKREGPRDEQFF. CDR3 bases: TGTGCCACCAGTGAGGGGAGTAAGCGGGAGGGGCCCCGTGATGAGCAGTTCTTC.

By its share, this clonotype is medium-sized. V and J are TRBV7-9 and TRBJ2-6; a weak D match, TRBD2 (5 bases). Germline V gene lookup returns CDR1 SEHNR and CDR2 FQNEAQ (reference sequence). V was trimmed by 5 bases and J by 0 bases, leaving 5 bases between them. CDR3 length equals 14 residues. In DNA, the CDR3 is TGTGCCAGCAGCGGACTCTCTGGGGCCAACGTCCTGACTTTC. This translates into CASSGLSGANVLTF. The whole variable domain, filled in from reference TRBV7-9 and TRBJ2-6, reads DTGVSQNPRHKITKRGQNVTFRCDPISEHNRLYWYRQTLGQGPEFLTYFQNEAQLEKSRLLSDRFSAERPKGSFSTLEIQRTEQGDSAMYLCASSGLSGANVLTFGAGSRLTVL.

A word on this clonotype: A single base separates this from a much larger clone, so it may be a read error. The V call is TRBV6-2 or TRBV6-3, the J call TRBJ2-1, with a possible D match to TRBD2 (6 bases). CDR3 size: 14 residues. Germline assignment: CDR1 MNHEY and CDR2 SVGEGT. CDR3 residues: CASSGTSTYNEQSF. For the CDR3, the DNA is TGTGCCAGCAGCGGGACTTCAACCTACAATGAGCAGTCCTTC.

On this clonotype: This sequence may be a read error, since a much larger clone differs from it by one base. CDR3 amino acids: CSAREKKETQYF. CDR3 coding DNA: TGCAGTGCTAGGGAAAAGAAAGAGACCCAGTACTTC. The gene calls are TRBV20-1 and TRBJ2-5; D unresolved. The CDR3 covers 12 residues. The germline V gene has CDR1 DFQATT and CDR2 SNEGSKA (reference sequence). V was trimmed by 3 bases and J by 3 bases, leaving 8 bases between them.

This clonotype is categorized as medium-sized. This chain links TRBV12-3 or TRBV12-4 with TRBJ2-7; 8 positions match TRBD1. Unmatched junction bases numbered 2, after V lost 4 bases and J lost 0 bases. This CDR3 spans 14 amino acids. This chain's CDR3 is CASSWTGSSYEQYF. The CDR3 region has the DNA TGTGCCAGCAGTTGGACAGGGAGCTCCTACGAGCAGTACTTC.

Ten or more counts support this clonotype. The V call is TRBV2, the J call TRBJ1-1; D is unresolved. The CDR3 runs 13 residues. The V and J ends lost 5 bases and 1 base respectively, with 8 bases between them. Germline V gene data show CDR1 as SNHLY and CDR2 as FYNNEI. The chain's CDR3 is CASSPRTNTEAFF. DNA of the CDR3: TGTGCCAGCAGTCCTCGGACGAACACTGAAGCTTTCTTT.

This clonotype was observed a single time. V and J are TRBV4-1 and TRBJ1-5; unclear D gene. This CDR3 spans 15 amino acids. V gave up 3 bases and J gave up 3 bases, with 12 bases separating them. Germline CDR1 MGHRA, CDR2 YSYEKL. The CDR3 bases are TGCGCCAGCAGCCAGATCGAGGGATCCAATCAGCCCCAGCATTTT. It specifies CASSQIEGSNQPQHF.

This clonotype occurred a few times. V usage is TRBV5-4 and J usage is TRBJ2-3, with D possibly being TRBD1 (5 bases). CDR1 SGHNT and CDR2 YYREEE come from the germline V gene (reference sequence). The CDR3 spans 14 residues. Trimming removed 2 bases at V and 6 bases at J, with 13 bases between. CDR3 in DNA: TGTGCCAGCAGCTTTCGACAGCAATGGGATACGCAGTATTTT. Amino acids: CASSFRQQWDTQYF.

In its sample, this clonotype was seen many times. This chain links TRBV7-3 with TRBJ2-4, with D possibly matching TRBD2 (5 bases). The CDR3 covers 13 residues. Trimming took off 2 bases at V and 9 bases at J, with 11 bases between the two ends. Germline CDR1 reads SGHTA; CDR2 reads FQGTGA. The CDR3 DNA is TGTGCCAGCAGCTTAGGGCTTCGGGGCATTCAGTACTTC. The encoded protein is CASSLGLRGIQYF.

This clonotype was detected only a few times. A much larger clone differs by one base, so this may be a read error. The CDR3: CASSLIGQKDIEAFF. In nucleotides, the CDR3 is TGTGCCAGCAGCCTAATCGGACAGAAAGACATTGAAGCTTTCTTT. This rearrangement joins TRBV14 to TRBJ1-1, with D perhaps matching TRBD1 (6 bases). Trimming removed 4 bases from V and 7 bases from J, with 19 bases in between. The CDR3 has 15 residues. Per germline, CDR1 SGHDN and CDR2 FVKESK.

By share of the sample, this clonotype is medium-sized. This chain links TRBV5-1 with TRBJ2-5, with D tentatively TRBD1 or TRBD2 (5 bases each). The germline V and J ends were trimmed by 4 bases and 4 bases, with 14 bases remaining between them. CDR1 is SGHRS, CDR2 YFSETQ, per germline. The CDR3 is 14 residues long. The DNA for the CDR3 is TGCGCCAGCAGCCCAGGGTTCGGGATAGAGACCCAGTACTTC. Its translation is CASSPGFGIETQYF. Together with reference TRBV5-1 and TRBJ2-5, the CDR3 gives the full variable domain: KAGVTQTPRYLIKTRGQQVTLSCSPISGHRSVSWYQQTPGQGLQFLFEYFSETQRNKGNFPGRFSGRQFSNSRSEMNVSTLELGDSALYLCASSPGFGIETQYFGPGTRLLVL.

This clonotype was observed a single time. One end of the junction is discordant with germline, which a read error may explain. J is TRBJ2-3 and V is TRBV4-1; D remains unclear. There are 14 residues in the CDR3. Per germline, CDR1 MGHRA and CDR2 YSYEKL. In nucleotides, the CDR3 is TGCGCCCGCAGCCAAGTGCTGAGCACAGATACGCAGTATTTT. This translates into CARSQVLSTDTQYF.

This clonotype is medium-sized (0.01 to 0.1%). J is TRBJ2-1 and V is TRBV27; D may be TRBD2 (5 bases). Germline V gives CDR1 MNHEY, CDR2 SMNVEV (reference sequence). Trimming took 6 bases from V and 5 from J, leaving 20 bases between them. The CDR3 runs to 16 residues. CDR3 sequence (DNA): TGTGCCAGCAGCACTAAAAGCGGTCCCAGCCACAATGAGCAGTTCTTC. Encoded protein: CASSTKSGPSHNEQFF.

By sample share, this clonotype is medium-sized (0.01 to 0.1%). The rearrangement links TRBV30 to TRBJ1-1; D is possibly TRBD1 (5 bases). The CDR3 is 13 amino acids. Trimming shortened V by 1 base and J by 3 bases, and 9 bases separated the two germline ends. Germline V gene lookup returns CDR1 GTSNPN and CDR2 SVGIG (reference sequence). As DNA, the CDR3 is TGTGCCTGGAGTGCCAGGGTTGACACTGAAGCTTTCTTT. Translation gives CAWSARVDTEAFF.

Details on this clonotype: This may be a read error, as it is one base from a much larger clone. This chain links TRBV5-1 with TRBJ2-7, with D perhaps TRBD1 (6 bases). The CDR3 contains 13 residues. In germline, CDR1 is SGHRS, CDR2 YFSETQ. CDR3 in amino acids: CASGFNRAYEQYF. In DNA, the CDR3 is TGCGCCAGCGGCTTTAACAGGGCCTACGAGCAGTACTTC.

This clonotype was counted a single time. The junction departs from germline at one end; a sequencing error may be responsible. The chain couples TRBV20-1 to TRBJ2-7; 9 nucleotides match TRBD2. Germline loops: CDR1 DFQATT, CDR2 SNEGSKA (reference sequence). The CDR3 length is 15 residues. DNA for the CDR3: TGCAGTGCAAGAGAACTAGCGGGCCCGTTCCACGAGCAGTACTTC. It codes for CSARELAGPFHEQYF.

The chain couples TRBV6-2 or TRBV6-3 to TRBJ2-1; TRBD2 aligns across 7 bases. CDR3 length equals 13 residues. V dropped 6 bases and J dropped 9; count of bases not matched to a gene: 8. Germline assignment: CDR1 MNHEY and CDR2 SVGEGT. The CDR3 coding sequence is TGTGCCAGCAGGACTGGCCTAGCGGTTGAGCAGTTCTTC. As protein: CASRTGLAVEQFF.

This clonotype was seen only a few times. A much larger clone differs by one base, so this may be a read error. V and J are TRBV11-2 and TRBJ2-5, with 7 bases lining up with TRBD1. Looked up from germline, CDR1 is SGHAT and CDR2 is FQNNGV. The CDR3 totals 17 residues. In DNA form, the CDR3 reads TGTGCCAGCAGCTTGTACCGGGACAGTAGTAATCAAGAGGCCCAGTACTTC. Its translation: CASSLYRDSSNQEAQYF. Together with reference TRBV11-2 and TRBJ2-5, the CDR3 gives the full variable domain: EAGVAQSPRYKIIEKRQSVAFWCNPISGHATLYWYQQILGQGPKLLIQFQNNGVVDDSQLPKDRFSAERLKGVDSTLKIQPAKLEDSAVYLCASSLYRDSSNQEAQYFGPGTRLLVL.

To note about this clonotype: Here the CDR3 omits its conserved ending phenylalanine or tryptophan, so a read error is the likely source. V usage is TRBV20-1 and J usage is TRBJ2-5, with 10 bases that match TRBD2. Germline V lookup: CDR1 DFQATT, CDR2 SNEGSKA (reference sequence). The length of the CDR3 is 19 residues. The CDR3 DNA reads TGCAGTGCCGCTTCGAAGCGGGGGGGTGTGGGTACCATACAAGAGCCCCAGTACTAC. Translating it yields CSAASKRGGVGTIQEPQYY.

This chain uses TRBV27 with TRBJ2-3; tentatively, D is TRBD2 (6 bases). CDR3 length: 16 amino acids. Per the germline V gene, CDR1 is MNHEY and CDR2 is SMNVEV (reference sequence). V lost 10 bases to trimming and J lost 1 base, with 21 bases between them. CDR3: CANSIGTPLGTDTQYF. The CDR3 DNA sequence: TGTGCCAACAGCATCGGGACTCCGCTGGGCACAGATACGCAGTATTTT.

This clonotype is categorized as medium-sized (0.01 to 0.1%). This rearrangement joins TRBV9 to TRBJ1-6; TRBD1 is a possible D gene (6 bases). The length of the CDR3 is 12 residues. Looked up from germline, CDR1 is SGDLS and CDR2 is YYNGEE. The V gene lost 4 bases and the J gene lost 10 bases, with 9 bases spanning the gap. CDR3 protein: CASSSQGSPLHF. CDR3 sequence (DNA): TGTGCCAGCAGCTCGCAGGGGTCACCCCTCCACTTT.

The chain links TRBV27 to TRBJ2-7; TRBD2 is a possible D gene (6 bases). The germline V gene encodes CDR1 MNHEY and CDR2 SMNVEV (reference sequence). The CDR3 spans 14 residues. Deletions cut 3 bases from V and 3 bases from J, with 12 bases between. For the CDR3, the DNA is TGTGCCAGCAGTTTCGGCGGGAATCACTACGAGCAGTACTTC. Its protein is CASSFGGNHYEQYF.

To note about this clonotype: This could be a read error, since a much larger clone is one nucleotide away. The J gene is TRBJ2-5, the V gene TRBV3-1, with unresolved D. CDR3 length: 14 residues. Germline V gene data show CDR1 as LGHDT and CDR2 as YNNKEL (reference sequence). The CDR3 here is CASSQETLQETQCF. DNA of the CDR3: TGTGCCAGCAGCCAGGAGACTTTACAAGAGACCCAGTGCTTC.

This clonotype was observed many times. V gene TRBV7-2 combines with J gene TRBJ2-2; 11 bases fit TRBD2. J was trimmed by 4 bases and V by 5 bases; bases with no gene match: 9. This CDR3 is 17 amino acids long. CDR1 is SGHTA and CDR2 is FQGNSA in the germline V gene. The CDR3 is CASSVSGRAPVTGELFF. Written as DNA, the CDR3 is TGTGCCAGCAGCGTTAGCGGGAGGGCCCCGGTCACCGGGGAGCTGTTTTTT.

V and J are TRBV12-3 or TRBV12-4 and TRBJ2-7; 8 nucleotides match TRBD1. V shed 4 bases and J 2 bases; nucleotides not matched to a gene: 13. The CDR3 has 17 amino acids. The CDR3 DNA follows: TGTGCCAGCAGTTCCACTCTAATTGGGACAGGAGCCTACGAGCAGTACTTC. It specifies CASSSTLIGTGAYEQYF.

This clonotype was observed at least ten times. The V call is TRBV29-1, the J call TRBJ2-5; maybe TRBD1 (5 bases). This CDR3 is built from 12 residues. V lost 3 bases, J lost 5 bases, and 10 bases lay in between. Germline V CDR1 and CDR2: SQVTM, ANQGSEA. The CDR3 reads CSVDSGLETQYF. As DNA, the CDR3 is TGCAGCGTTGATTCAGGGCTGGAGACCCAGTACTTC. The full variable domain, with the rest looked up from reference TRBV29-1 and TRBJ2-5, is SAVISQKPSRDICQRGTSLTIQCQVDSQVTMMFWYRQQPGQSLTLIATANQGSEATYESGFVIDKFPISRPNLTFSTLTVSNMSPEDSSIYLCSVDSGLETQYFGPGTRLLVL.

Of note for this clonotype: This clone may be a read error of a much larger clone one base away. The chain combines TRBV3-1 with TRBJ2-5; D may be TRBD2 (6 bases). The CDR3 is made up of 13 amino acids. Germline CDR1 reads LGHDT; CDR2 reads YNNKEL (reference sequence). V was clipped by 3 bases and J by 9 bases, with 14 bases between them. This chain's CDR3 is CASSQAGLEPQYF. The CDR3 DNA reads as TGTGCCAGCAGCCAGGCGGGGCTGGAGCCCCAGTACTTC.